Shown below are 15 T cell receptor beta chains from a single sample sequenced in a study of radiotherapy plus CTLA-4 blockade in lung cancer. Only in-frame clones appear in the TCRdb table, and some are missing; sequencing was by immunoSEQ multiplex PCR. The table lists 25,000 to 30,000 clones, approximately 80% of them singletons. Sequencing used peripheral blood, obtained from a patient treated with radiotherapy plus ipilimumab. These receptors all come from a human donor with non-small cell lung cancer that progressed on radiotherapy plus ipilimumab.

V is TRBV25-1 and J is TRBJ2-3, with a weak D call TRBD2 (6 bases). V was pared by 5 bases and J by 2 bases, with 17 bases between. Germline CDR1 MGHDK, CDR2 SYGVNS. The CDR3 has 16 amino acids. CDR3 nucleotides: TGTGCCAGCAGTCCGATAGGAGCGGGTTACACAGATACGCAGTATTTT. It encodes CASSPIGAGYTDTQYF.

The rearrangement uses TRBV18 and TRBJ2-3; D gene unclear. The V gene's germline CDR1 is KGHSH and CDR2 LQKENI. V dropped 2 bases and J dropped 2 bases, with 8 bases sitting between them. The CDR3 runs 14 residues. CDR3 sequence (DNA): TGTGCCAGCTCACCAGCGGAGCCCACAGATACGCAGTATTTT. This sequence encodes CASSPAEPTDTQYF.

The chain joins TRBV15 to TRBJ1-2, with D hard to call. The germline CDR1 and CDR2 sequences are LNHNV and YYDKDF (reference sequence). The germline V and J ends were trimmed by 0 bases and 1 base, with 9 bases remaining between them. This CDR3 contains 15 residues. The CDR3 here is CATSRDRRLNYGYTF. The CDR3 region has the DNA TGTGCCACCAGCAGAGATAGGAGGCTTAACTATGGCTACACCTTC.

The chain carries TRBV7-9 and TRBJ1-2; D call uncertain. The V end lost 2 bases, the J end lost 4 bases, and 11 bases lay between the germline ends. CDR1 and CDR2 (germline): SEHNR, FQNEAQ (reference sequence). The CDR3 has 14 residues. The DNA of the CDR3 is TGTGCCAGCAGCTTAAACGCGGATTTCTATGGCTACACCTTC. It translates to CASSLNADFYGYTF.

The J gene is TRBJ2-2, the V gene TRBV19, with 7 bases matching TRBD2. CDR1 and CDR2 (germline): LNHDA, SQIVND (reference sequence). V dropped 3 bases and J dropped 9; count of bases not matched to a gene: 4. The CDR3 runs to 13 residues. This chain's CDR3 is CASSMGGSWELFF. DNA for the CDR3: TGTGCCAGTAGTATGGGGGGGTCTTGGGAGCTGTTTTTT.

The gene calls are TRBV15 and TRBJ1-1; D call uncertain. V lost 0 bases to trimming and J lost 7 bases, with 9 bases between them. The CDR3 contains 13 residues. The germline V gene encodes CDR1 LNHNV and CDR2 YYDKDF (reference sequence). As DNA, the CDR3 is TGTGCCACCAGCAGAGATCTGATGGGTGAAGCTTTCTTT. This gives the protein CATSRDLMGEAFF. Filled out from reference TRBV15 and TRBJ1-1, the complete variable domain reads DAMVIQNPRYQVTQFGKPVTLSCSQTLNHNVMYWYQQKSSQAPKLLFHYYDKDFNNEADTPDNFQSRRPNTSFCFLDIRSPGLGDTAMYLCATSRDLMGEAFFGQGTRLTVV.

This clone was picked up one time. The V and J genes are TRBV5-5 and TRBJ2-7, with TRBD1 matching over 10 bases. This CDR3 contains 15 residues. Germline V gives CDR1 SGHKS, CDR2 YYEKEE (reference sequence). V gave up 2 bases and J gave up 3 bases; unmatched junction bases: 5. The CDR3: CASSFADRGGYEQYF. CDR3 DNA sequence: TGTGCCAGCAGCTTTGCGGACAGGGGGGGCTACGAGCAGTACTTC.

The chain has TRBV7-6 and TRBJ1-6; tentative D call: TRBD1 (5 bases). With 5 bases removed from V and 8 bases from J, the gap between germline ends came to 13 bases. Germline V lookup: CDR1 SGHVS, CDR2 FNYEAQ. The CDR3 spans 14 residues. The CDR3 is CASSPLRDDSPLHF. CDR3 coding DNA: TGTGCCAGCAGCCCACTTAGGGACGATTCACCCCTCCACTTT. Full variable domain (missing parts from reference TRBV7-6 and TRBJ1-6): GAGVSQSPRYKVTKRGQDVALRCDPISGHVSLYWYRQALGQGPEFLTYFNYEAQQDKSGLPNDRFSAERPEGSISTLTIQRTEQRDSAMYRCASSPLRDDSPLHFGNGTRLTVT.

The J gene is TRBJ1-1, the V gene TRBV16; D not certain. There are 13 residues in the CDR3. V lost 1 base to trimming and J lost 3 bases, with 6 bases between them. Germline V gives CDR1 KGHSY, CDR2 FQNENV. DNA of the CDR3: TGTGCCAGCAGCCAATTTCAATACACTGAAGCTTTCTTT. It yields the protein CASSQFQYTEAFF.

This clone was observed once. This chain joins TRBV28 and TRBJ1-1; the match to TRBD1 covers 7 bases. Trimming took 6 bases from V and 1 from J; bases not matched to a gene: 8. CDR1 is MDHEN, CDR2 SYDVKM, per germline. The CDR3 is 15 residues long. CDR3 coding DNA: TGTGCCAGCAGCTACTTTGACAGGGAGAACACTGAAGCTTTCTTT. Translating it yields CASSYFDRENTEAFF.

The gene calls are TRBV21-1 and TRBJ1-1; the listed D gene, TRBD1, was not tested against the DNA. TRBV21-1 is a recognized pseudogene. The CDR3 is 17 residues long. As DNA, the CDR3 is TGTGCCAGCAGCAGAACGCCGGGACAGGGGGGGAACACTGAAGCTTTCTTT. Protein: CASSRTPGQGGNTEAFF.

In this sample, this clone turned up a few times. The CDR3 nucleotides are TGTGCCAGCAGTCCAAAGGGCCCCTACAATGAGCAGTTCTTC. The encoded protein is CASSPKGPYNEQFF. The chain recombines TRBV6-5 with TRBJ2-1; D not certain. This CDR3 comprises 14 residues. Trimming removed 5 bases at V and 2 bases at J, with 10 bases between. Per germline, CDR1 MNHEY and CDR2 SVGAGI.

V is TRBV28 and J is TRBJ2-7; 9 nucleotides agree with TRBD2. The length of the CDR3 is 14 residues. Per germline, CDR1 MDHEN and CDR2 SYDVKM. Trimming at V came to 6 bases and at J to 2 bases, leaving 5 bases not matched to a gene. The CDR3 here is CASRDSSGTYEQYF. CDR3 sequence (DNA): TGTGCCAGCAGAGACTCTAGCGGGACCTACGAGCAGTACTTC.

This rearrangement joins TRBV5-1 to TRBJ2-5, with D uncertain. V lost 0 bases and J 2 bases, leaving 8 bases between the germline ends. This CDR3 has 14 residues. Germline V gene lookup returns CDR1 SGHRS and CDR2 YFSETQ. This CDR3 is CASSLVADQETQYF. The CDR3 DNA sequence: TGCGCCAGCAGCTTGGTGGCGGATCAAGAGACCCAGTACTTC.

The gene calls are TRBV10-3 and TRBJ1-1, with unresolved D. From germline, CDR1 is ENHRY and CDR2 SYGVKD. Between the trimmed V and J ends, which lost 0 bases and 5 bases, there was a span of 7 bases. This CDR3 comprises 13 residues. Here the CDR3 DNA reads TGTGCCATCAGTGAGTCGGCGGGGACTGAAGCTTTCTTT. Its translation: CAISESAGTEAFF.